What follows is one T cell receptor (beta chain) and its context. Its antigen is unknown. Peripheral blood CD8+ and CD4+ T cells were profiled by TCR beta sequencing. Those who served as multiple sclerosis controls were treatment-naive patients with stable or active relapsing-remitting disease. This specimen comes from a study of CD8 T cells in Susac syndrome. This CDR3 region has 12 residues. Trimming cost V 5 bases and J 5 bases, with 7 bases left between them. Germline values: CDR1 PRHDT, CDR2 FYEKMQ (reference sequence). Random hexamers served to reverse transcribe about 0.5 to 1 ug RNA. The method of amplification for TCR beta CDR3 was immunoSEQ multiplex PCR, covering 54 Vbeta and 13 Jbeta. TCRdb itself ran the immunoSEQ multiplex PCR reads through MiXCR, one entry per CDR3 protein. This sample carries about 280,000 distinct CDR3 sequences, around 84% of them seen once, and the ten largest clones take over 0.1%.

Study outcomes and limitations: As acknowledged by the study, its TCR sequencing and HLA analysis included a relatively small number of individuals.

The clonotype originates from a human donor with multiple sclerosis. The sequencing input was CD8+ T cells from PBMCs. The genes are TRBV13 and TRBJ2-1; no firm D call. The CDR3 nucleotides read TGTGCCAGCAGCCTTACCCACAATGAGCAGTTCTTC. Its translation: CASSLTHNEQFF.